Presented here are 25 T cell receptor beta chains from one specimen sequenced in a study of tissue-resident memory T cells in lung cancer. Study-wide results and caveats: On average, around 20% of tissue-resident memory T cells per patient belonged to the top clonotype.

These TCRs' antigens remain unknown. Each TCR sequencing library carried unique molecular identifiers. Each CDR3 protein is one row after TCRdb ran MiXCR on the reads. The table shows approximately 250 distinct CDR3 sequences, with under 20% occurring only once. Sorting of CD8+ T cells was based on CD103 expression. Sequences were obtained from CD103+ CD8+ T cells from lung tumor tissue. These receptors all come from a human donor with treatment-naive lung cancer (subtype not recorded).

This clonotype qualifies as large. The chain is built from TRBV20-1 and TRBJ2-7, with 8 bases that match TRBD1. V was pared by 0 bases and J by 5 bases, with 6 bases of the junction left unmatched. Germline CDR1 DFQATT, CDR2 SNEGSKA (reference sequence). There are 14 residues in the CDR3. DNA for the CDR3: TGCAGTGCTAGAGAGGAGGACAGGGTGGACGAGCAGTACTTC. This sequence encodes CSAREEDRVDEQYF.

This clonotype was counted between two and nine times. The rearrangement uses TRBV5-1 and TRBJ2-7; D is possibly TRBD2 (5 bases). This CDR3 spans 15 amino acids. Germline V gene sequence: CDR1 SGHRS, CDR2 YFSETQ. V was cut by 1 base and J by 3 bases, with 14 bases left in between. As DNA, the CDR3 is TGCGCCAGCAGCTTGTTTTCCTCGGGGATCTACGAGCAGTACTTC. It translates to CASSLFSSGIYEQYF.

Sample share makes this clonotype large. The chain's CDR3 is CSVVRRFGELFF. In DNA, the CDR3 is TGCAGCGTTGTTCGTAGGTTCGGGGAGCTGTTTTTT. The chain links TRBV29-1 to TRBJ2-2; D gene ambiguous. The CDR3 runs to 12 residues. The germline V gene encodes CDR1 SQVTM and CDR2 ANQGSEA. The V end lost 4 bases, the J end lost 7 bases, and 10 bases lay between the germline ends.

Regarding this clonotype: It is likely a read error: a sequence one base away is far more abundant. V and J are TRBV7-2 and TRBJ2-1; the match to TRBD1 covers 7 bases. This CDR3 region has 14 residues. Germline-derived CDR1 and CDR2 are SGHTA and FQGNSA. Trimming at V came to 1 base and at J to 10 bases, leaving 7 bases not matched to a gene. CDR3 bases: TGTGCCAGCAGCTTAGGAGGGGGCTTATACGAGCAGTTCTTC. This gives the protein CASSLGGGLYEQFF. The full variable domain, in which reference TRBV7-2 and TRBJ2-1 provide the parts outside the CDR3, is GAGVSQSPSNKVTEKGKDVELRCDPISGHTALYWYRQSLGQGLEFLIYFQGNSAPDKSGLPSDRFSAERTGGSVSTLTIQRTQQEDSAVYLCASSLGGGLYEQFFGPGTRLTVL.

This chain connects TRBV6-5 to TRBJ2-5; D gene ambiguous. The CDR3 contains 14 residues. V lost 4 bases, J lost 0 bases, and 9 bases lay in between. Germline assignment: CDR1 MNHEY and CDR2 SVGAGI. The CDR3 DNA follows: TGTGCCAGCAGTTTCCTAGAGAACCAAGAGACCCAGTACTTC. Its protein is CASSFLENQETQYF.

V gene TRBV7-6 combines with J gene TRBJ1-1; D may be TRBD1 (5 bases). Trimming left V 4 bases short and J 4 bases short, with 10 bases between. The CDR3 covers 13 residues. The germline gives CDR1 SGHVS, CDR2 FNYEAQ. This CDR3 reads CASSSGGGTEAFF. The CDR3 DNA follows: TGTGCCAGCAGCTCGGGGGGGGGCACTGAAGCTTTCTTT.

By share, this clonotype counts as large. CDR3 nucleotides: TGTGCCAGCAGCGCCGGCGGCGCGGGGGTGGAGGAAAAACTGTTTTTT. Encoded protein: CASSAGGAGVEEKLFF. The chain is built from TRBV9 and TRBJ1-4; D is possibly TRBD1 (5 bases). Trimming shortened V by 3 bases and J by 8 bases, and 20 bases separated the two germline ends. The CDR3 runs 16 residues. CDR1 and CDR2 from the germline V gene are SGDLS and YYNGEE.

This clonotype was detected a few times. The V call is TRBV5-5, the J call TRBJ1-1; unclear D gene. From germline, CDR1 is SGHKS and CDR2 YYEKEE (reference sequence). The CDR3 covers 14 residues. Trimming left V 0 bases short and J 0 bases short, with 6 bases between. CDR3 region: CASSLVQVNTEAFF. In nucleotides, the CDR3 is TGTGCCAGCAGCTTGGTTCAGGTGAACACTGAAGCTTTCTTT.

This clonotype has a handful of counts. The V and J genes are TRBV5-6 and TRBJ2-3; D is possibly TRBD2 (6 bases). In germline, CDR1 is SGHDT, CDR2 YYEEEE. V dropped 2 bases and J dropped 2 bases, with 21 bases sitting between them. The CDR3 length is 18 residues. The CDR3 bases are TGTGCCAGCAGCTTTGATCTGGCGGCGGGGTCATCCACAGATACGCAGTATTTT. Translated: CASSFDLAAGSSTDTQYF.

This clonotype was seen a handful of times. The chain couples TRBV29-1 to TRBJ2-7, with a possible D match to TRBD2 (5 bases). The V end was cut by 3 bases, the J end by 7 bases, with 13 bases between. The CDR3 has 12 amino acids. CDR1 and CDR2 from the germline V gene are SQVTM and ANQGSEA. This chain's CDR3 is CSVDDGVDEQYF. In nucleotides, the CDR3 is TGCAGCGTTGACGACGGGGTTGATGAGCAGTACTTC.

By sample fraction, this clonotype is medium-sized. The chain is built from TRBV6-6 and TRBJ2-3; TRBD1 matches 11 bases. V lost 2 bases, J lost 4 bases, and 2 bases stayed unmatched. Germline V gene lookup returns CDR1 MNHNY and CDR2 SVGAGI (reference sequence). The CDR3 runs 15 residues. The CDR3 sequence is CASSYRDRGADTQYF. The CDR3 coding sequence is TGTGCCAGCAGTTACAGGGACAGGGGGGCAGATACGCAGTATTTT.

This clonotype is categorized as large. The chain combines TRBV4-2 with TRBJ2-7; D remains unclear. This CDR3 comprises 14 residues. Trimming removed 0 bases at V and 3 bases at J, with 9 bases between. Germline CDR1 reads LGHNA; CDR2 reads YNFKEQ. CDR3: CASSQENTHYEQYF. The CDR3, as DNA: TGTGCCAGCAGCCAAGAAAACACTCACTACGAGCAGTACTTC.

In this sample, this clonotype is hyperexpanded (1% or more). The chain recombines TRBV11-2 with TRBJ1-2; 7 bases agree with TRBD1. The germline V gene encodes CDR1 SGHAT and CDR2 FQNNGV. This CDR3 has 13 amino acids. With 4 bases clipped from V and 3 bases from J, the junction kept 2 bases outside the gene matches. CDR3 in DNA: TGTGCCAGCAGCTCGACAGGGTACTATGGCTACACCTTC. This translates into CASSSTGYYGYTF.

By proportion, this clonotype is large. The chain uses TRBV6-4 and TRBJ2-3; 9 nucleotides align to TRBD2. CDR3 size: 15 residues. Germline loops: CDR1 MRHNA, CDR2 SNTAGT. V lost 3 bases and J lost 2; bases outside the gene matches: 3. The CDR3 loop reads CASSDASGTTDTQYF. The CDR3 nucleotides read TGTGCCAGCAGTGATGCTAGCGGGACCACAGATACGCAGTATTTT.

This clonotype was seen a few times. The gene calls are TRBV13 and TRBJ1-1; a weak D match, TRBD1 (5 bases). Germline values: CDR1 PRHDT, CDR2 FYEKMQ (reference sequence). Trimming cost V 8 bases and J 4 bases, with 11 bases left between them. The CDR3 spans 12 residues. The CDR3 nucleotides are TGTGCCAGCTCCTGGGACGGCACTGAAGCTTTCTTT. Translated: CASSWDGTEAFF.

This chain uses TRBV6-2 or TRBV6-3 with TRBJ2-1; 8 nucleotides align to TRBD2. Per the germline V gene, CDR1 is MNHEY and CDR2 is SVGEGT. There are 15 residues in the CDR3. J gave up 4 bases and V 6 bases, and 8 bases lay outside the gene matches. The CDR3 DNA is TGTGCCAGCAGGCACGGCACTAGCGGTTACAATGAGCAGTTCTTC. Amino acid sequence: CASRHGTSGYNEQFF.

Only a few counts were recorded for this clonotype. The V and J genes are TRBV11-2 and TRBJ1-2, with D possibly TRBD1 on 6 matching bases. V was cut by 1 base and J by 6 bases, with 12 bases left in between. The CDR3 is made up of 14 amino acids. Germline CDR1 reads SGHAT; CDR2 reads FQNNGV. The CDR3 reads CASSLGGGLDGYTF. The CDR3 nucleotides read TGTGCCAGCAGCTTAGGCGGGGGCCTCGATGGCTACACCTTC.

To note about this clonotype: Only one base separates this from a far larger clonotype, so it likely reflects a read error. DNA of the CDR3: TGTACCAGCAGCTTAGGGTCAGGGGAGTACATTCAGTACTTC. This encodes CTSSLGSGEYIQYF. The J gene is TRBJ2-4, the V gene TRBV11-1, with a weak D call TRBD1 (6 bases). The CDR3 extends over 14 amino acids. CDR1 is SGHAT, CDR2 FQDESV, per germline (reference sequence).

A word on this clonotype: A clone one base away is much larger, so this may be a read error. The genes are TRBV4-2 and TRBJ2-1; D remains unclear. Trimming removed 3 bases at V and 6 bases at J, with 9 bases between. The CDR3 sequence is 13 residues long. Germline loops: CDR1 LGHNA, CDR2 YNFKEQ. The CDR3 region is CASSHGDTNEQFF. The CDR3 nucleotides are TGTGCCAGCAGCCATGGGGATACCAATGAGCAGTTCTTC.

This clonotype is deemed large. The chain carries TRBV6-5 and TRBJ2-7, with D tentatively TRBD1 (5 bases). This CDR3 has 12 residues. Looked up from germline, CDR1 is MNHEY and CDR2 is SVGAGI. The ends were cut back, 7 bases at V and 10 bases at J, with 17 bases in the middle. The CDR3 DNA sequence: TGTGCCAGCACCCCCGATGGGGCGAATCAGTACTTC. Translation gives CASTPDGANQYF.

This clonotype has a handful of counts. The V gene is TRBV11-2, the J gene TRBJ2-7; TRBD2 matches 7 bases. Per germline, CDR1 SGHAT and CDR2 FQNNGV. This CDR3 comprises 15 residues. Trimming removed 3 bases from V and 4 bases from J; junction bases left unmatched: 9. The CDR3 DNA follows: TGTGCCAGCAGCTTGGGGAGGGGATTAGGGTACGAGCAGTACTTC. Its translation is CASSLGRGLGYEQYF. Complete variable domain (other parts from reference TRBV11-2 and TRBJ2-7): EAGVAQSPRYKIIEKRQSVAFWCNPISGHATLYWYQQILGQGPKLLIQFQNNGVVDDSQLPKDRFSAERLKGVDSTLKIQPAKLEDSAVYLCASSLGRGLGYEQYFGPGTRLTVT.

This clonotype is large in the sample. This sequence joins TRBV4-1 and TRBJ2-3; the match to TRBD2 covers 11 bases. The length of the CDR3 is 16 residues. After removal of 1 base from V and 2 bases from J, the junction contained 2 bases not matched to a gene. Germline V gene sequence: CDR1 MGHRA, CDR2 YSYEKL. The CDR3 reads CASSQASGGSTDTQYF. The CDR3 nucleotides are TGCGCCAGCAGCCAAGCTAGCGGGGGGTCCACAGATACGCAGTATTTT.

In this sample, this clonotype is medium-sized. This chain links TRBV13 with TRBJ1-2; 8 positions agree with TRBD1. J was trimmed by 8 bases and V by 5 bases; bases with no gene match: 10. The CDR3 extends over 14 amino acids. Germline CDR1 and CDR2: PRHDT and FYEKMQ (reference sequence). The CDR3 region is CASSTSPGGRGYTF. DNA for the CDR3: TGTGCCAGCAGCACCAGCCCAGGGGGCCGGGGCTACACCTTC.

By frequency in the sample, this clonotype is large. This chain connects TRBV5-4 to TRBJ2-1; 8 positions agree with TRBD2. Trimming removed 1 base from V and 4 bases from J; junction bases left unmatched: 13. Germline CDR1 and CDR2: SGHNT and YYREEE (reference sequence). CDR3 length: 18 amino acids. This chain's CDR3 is CASSLRLAGASLYNEQFF. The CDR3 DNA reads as TGTGCCAGCAGCTTGCGGCTAGCGGGCGCCTCCCTTTACAATGAGCAGTTCTTC.

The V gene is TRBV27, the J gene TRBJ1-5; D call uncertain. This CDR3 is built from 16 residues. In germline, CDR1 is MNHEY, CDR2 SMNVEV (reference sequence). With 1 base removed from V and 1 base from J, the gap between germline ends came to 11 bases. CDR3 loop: CASSLYPPGSNQPQHF. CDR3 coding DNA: TGTGCCAGCAGTTTATACCCCCCGGGGAGCAATCAGCCCCAGCATTTT.